Sequencing of this TCR beta chain was carried out in a study of HIV-infected patients and healthy controls. CDR1 and CDR2 (germline): SGHTA, FQGNSA. After removal of 5 bases from V and 6 bases from J, the junction contained 10 bases not matched to a gene. The CDR3 runs 15 residues. TCRdb independently ran MiXCR on the 5' RACE reads; one entry per CDR3 protein. The table records some 67,000 distinct CDR3 sequences, about 17% of them present only once. In its sample, this clonotype was seen a few times. This sequence joins TRBV7-2 and TRBJ2-3; 8 nucleotides line up with TRBD2. Sequenced: CD4+ T cells from blood. The clonotype comes from a human donor in good health. The chain's CDR3 is CASSKGLAGVDTQYF. The DNA of the CDR3 is TGTGCCAGCAGCAAAGGACTAGCTGGGGTTGATACGCAGTATTTT.